The source of this T cell receptor beta chain is a study of radiation and T cells in renal cell carcinoma. Study as a whole: Nephrectomy followed 15 Gy stereotactic body radiation by 4 weeks. Broader study findings: From baseline, blood top tumor clonotypes peaked at 2 weeks post-radiation.

J gave up 2 bases and V 5 bases, and 5 bases lay outside the gene matches. Germline CDR1 reads SGHRS; CDR2 reads YFSETQ. CDR3 size: 14 residues. This clone was found once. The antigen is not known. Time point defined: baseline pretreatment blood. This sample's treatment: 15 Gy SBRT to primary tumor, nephrectomy 4 weeks later. Clones were sequenced by immunoSEQ multiplex PCR, and TCRdb holds only the in-frame ones, with some missing. The sample gives 120,000 to 150,000 clones, 83% of which show up once; 20% to 25% is in the top ten. This TCR came from a woman between 50 and 59 years old with renal cell carcinoma. The genes are TRBV5-1 and TRBJ2-5; 8 nucleotides line up with TRBD1. The specimen comprised blood, sampled from a patient whose treatment included radiotherapy and nephrectomy. CDR3 sequence reads: CASRRGQGQETQYF. The CDR3 DNA is TGCGCCAGCAGAAGAGGACAGGGACAAGAGACCCAGTACTTC.